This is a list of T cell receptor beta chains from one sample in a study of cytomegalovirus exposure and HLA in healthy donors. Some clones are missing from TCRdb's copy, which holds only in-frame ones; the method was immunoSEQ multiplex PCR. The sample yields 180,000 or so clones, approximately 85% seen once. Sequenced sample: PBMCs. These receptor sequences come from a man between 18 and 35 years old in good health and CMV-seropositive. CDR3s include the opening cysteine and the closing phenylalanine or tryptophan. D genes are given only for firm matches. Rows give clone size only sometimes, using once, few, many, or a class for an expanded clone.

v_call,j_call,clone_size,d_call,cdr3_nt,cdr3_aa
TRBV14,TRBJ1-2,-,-,TGTGCCAGCAGCGAGACAGTTACCTATGGCTACACCTTC,CASSETVTYGYTF
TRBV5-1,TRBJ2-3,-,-,TGCGCCAGCAGACCGATACAGTTTTCCACAGATACGCAGTATTTT,CASRPIQFSTDTQYF
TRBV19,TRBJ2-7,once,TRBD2,TGTGCCAGTAGTCCTACTCCGGGACTAGCGGCCTTGTACGAGCAGTACTTC,CASSPTPGLAALYEQYF
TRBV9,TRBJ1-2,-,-,TGTGCCAGCAGCGCCCGACGGGAATCGAGCTATGGCTACACCTTC,CASSARRESSYGYTF
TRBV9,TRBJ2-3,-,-,TGTGCCAGCAGACCTGGACAGACAGATACGCAGTATTTT,CASRPGQTDTQYF
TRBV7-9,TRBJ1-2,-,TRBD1,TGTGCCAGCAGGTTAGGGGTCGACAGGGGGAACTATGGCTACACCTTC,CASRLGVDRGNYGYTF
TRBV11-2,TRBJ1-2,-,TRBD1,TGTGCCAGCAGCGTGACAGGGCTGGCCGTTTGCACCTTC,CASSVTGLAVCTF
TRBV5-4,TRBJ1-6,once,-,TGTGCCAGCAGCTTGGAACAGGCTAATTCACCCCTCCACTTT,CASSLEQANSPLHF
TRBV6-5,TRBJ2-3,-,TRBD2,TGTGCCAGCAGTTACCTGACTAGCGGTACAACAGATACGCAGTATTTT,CASSYLTSGTTDTQYF
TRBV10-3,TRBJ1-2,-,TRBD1,TGTGCCATCAGTGAGTCGACCGCTTTGGACAGGTACAGGAACTATGGCTACACCTTC,CAISESTALDRYRNYGYTF
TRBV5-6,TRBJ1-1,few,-,TGTGCCAGCAGCTTTCTGACAACAGAAGCTTTCTTT,CASSFLTTEAFF
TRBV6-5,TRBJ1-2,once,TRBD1,TGTGCCAGCAGTTACATGCTACCGACAGGGCTGGCTGGCTACACCTTC,CASSYMLPTGLAGYTF
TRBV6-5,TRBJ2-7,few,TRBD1,TGTGCCAGCATCGGACAGGGTAGTCAGTACTTC,CASIGQGSQYF
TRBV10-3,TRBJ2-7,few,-,TGTGCCACTCTTACCCACGGTCGCTCCTACGAGCAGTACTTC,CATLTHGRSYEQYF
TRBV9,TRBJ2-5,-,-,TGTGCCAGCAGTATCTACGGGACACCCCCGGAGACCCAGTACTTC,CASSIYGTPPETQYF
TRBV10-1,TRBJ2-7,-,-,TGCGCCAGCAGTGAGCCGGGACACGGGTACGAGCAGTACTTC,CASSEPGHGYEQYF
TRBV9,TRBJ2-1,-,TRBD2,TGTGCCAGCAGCGTATCAAGCGGGGGGGTGACCTACAATGAGCAGTTCTTC,CASSVSSGGVTYNEQFF
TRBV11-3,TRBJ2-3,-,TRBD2,TGTGCCAGCAGCCAAGGGACTAGGACAGATACGCAGTATTTT,CASSQGTRTDTQYF
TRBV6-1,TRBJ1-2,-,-,TGTGCCAGCAGTGAAGTTTTCAGGGGTTATGGCTACACCTTC,CASSEVFRGYGYTF
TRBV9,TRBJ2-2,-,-,TGTGCCAGCAGCGTAGCTTCGGGGACCGGGGAGCTGTTTTTT,CASSVASGTGELFF
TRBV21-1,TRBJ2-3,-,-,TGTGCCAGCGGGGGGACCGTCCTTGCCACAGATACGCAGTATTTT,CASGGTVLATDTQYF
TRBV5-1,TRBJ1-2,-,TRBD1,TGCGCCAGCAGCTTGCGTACAGGGGATGATGGCTACACCTTC,CASSLRTGDDGYTF
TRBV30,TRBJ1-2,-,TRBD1,TGTGCCTGGAGCCAGGGGGATACCTATGGCTACACCTTC,CAWSQGDTYGYTF
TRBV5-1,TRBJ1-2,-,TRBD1,TGCGCCAGCAGCCTCGGACAGGGGAGGGACTATGGCTACACCTTC,CASSLGQGRDYGYTF
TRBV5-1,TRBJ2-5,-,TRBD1,TGCGCCAGCAGCCACGGGACAGGGCAAGAGACCCAGTACTTC,CASSHGTGQETQYF
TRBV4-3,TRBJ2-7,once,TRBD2,TGCGCCAGCAGCCAAAGTCGGAAGGCTAGCGGGGGGATTGACTACGAGCAGTACTTC,CASSQSRKASGGIDYEQYF
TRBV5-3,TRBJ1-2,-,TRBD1,TGTGCCCCCCAGGTCCGGACAGGAACTAACTATGGCTACACCTTC,CAPQVRTGTNYGYTF
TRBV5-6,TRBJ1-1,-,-,TGTGCCAGCAGCGAAGACTTTACAGGAGAAGCTTTCTTT,CASSEDFTGEAFF
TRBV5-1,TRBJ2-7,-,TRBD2,TGCGCCAGCAGCCTTACTAGCGGGGGTAACTACGAGCAGTACTTC,CASSLTSGGNYEQYF
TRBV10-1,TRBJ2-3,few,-,TGCGCCAGCAGTGACCATGGTGGCGGTTCGACGTTCGATACGCAGTATTTT,CASSDHGGGSTFDTQYF
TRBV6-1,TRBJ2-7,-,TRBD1,TGTGCCGCCCAGGGGGCCCACGAGCAGTACTTC,CAAQGAHEQYF
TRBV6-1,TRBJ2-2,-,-,TGTGCCAGCAGTGAAGGGCAGGGGCGCGGCGGGGAGCTGTTTTTT,CASSEGQGRGGELFF
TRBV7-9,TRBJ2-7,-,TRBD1,TGTGCCAGCAGCTTGGGGCGACAGGGGGCCGCCTACGAGCAGTACTTC,CASSLGRQGAAYEQYF